Below, 27 T cell receptor beta chains from the same sample are listed, as sequenced in a study of T cells after yellow fever vaccination. Each CDR3 protein gets one entry after TCRdb re-called the 5' RACE reads with MiXCR. The table lists about 130,000 distinct CDR3 sequences, 8.9% of them singletons. This specimen consisted of CD8+ T cells sorted from PBMCs, obtained on the day of the yellow fever booster vaccination. The receptors shown here come from a man aged 18 to 30 who received the YFV17D yellow fever vaccine.

This clonotype was seen repeatedly, ten times or more. The rearrangement links TRBV20-1 to TRBJ2-7; D could derive from TRBD1 or TRBD2 (5 bases each). The V end was cut by 5 bases, the J end by 9 bases, with 29 bases between. This CDR3 spans 16 amino acids. In germline, CDR1 is DFQATT, CDR2 SNEGSKA (reference sequence). The CDR3 region is CSAPVFGISGRDGQYV. The CDR3 DNA follows: TGCAGTGCTCCAGTATTCGGGATCTCTGGCAGGGACGGGCAGTACGTC.

This clonotype showed up just a few times. This chain uses TRBV29-1 with TRBJ2-1; 9 bases agree with TRBD1. This CDR3 has 15 residues. The V and J ends lost 8 bases and 5 bases, in that order; junction bases with no gene match: 13. Per the germline V gene, CDR1 is SQVTM and CDR2 is ANQGSEA. In nucleotides, the CDR3 is TGCAGCCTCTCAGAGGTCAGGGACAGGGACAATGAGCAGTTCTTC. Protein product: CSLSEVRDRDNEQFF.

The sample holds a few counts of this clonotype. The genes are TRBV2 and TRBJ2-7; TRBD1 matches at 8 bases. The V gene end was trimmed by 6 bases and the J gene end by 4 bases; junction bases not matched to a gene: 2. In germline, CDR1 is SNHLY, CDR2 FYNNEI. The CDR3 spans 12 residues. DNA of the CDR3: TGTGCCAGCAGAGGACAGGGATACGAGCAGTACGTC. It codes for CASRGQGYEQYV.

The rearrangement uses TRBV5-8 and TRBJ2-1; D possibly corresponds to TRBD2 (6 bases). The CDR3 has 14 residues. The germline gives CDR1 SGHTS, CDR2 YDEGEE. V gave up 2 bases and J gave up 6 bases, with 12 bases separating them. The DNA for the CDR3 is TGTGCCAGCAGCTTTTTGGGGACTGCCAATGAGCAGTTCTTC. This gives the protein CASSFLGTANEQFF.

J is TRBJ2-3 and V is TRBV7-3; unclear D gene. Germline V gives CDR1 SGHTA, CDR2 FQGTGA. V was trimmed by 4 bases and J by 4 bases, leaving 9 bases between them. The CDR3 sequence is 13 residues long. The CDR3 spells CASSSAPADTQYF. In DNA form, the CDR3 reads TGTGCCAGCAGCTCAGCACCCGCAGATACGCAGTATTTT. Complete variable domain (other parts from reference TRBV7-3 and TRBJ2-3): GAGVSQTPSNKVTEKGKYVELRCDPISGHTALYWYRQSLGQGPEFLIYFQGTGAADDSGLPNDRFFAVRPEGSVSTLKIQRTERGDSAVYLCASSSAPADTQYFGPGTRLTVL.

This clonotype was picked up many times. The CDR3 region has the DNA TGTGCCAGCAGTTTTGTCGGTACTGAAGCTTTCTTT. Translating it yields CASSFVGTEAFF. The chain links TRBV28 to TRBJ1-1; D is unresolved. V lost 3 bases and J 5 bases, leaving 7 bases between the germline ends. The germline V gene has CDR1 MDHEN and CDR2 SYDVKM. This CDR3 spans 12 amino acids.

The CDR3 DNA sequence: TGTGCCAGCAGTTACGACCCCCCCACAGATACGCAGTATTTT. This sequence encodes CASSYDPPTDTQYF. The chain employs TRBV6-6 and TRBJ2-3, with D hard to call. Germline V lookup: CDR1 MNHNY, CDR2 SVGAGI (reference sequence). The germline V and J ends were trimmed by 2 bases and 2 bases, with 8 bases remaining between them. There are 14 residues in the CDR3.

This clonotype was picked up a small number of times. J is TRBJ2-1 and V is TRBV27; 12 bases are shared with TRBD2. Germline CDR1 MNHEY, CDR2 SMNVEV (reference sequence). The CDR3 is 16 residues long. The junction had 4 bases not matched to a gene; V was cut back by 3 bases and J by 4 bases. CDR3 sequence reads: CASSLSGLAGYNEQFF. CDR3 nucleotides: TGTGCCAGCAGTTTGTCCGGACTAGCGGGGTACAATGAGCAGTTCTTC.

This clonotype was seen ten or more times. This chain connects TRBV5-1 to TRBJ2-3, with TRBD1 matching 7 bases. The CDR3 has 16 amino acids. The junction had 8 bases not matched to a gene; V was cut back by 4 bases and J by 0 bases. Germline CDR1 is SGHRS and CDR2 is YFSETQ. The CDR3 DNA is TGCGCCAGCAGCCCTTTGGGGGACAGAAGCACAGATACGCAGTATTTT. Amino acids: CASSPLGDRSTDTQYF.

The table lists this clonotype with many counts. The chain combines TRBV20-1 with TRBJ2-2, with a tentative D call TRBD1 (6 bases). V shed 5 bases and J shed 0 bases, with 13 bases lying between them. Germline assignment: CDR1 DFQATT and CDR2 SNEGSKA (reference sequence). CDR3 length: 15 amino acids. The CDR3 DNA sequence: TGCAGTGCTTGGGACATATACGCGAACACCGGGGAGCTGTTTTTT. This codes for CSAWDIYANTGELFF.

This clonotype turned up a few times. This sequence joins TRBV18 and TRBJ2-7; D gene unclear. Germline CDR1 reads KGHSH; CDR2 reads LQKENI. This CDR3 is built from 13 residues. Trimming pared 0 bases from V and 3 bases from J, leaving 6 bases between. CDR3 region: CASSPPFGYEQYF. CDR3 sequence (DNA): TGTGCCAGCTCACCACCGTTTGGCTACGAGCAGTACTTC.

Only a few counts were recorded for this clonotype. CDR3 region: CASSSRGGGNRGDTQYF. As DNA, the CDR3 is TGTGCCAGCAGTTCACGAGGTGGGGGCAACCGCGGAGATACGCAGTATTTT. The chain has TRBV12-3 or TRBV12-4 and TRBJ2-3, with D possibly matching TRBD1 (6 bases). The CDR3 length is 17 residues. Trimming took off 4 bases at V and 5 bases at J, with 22 bases between the two ends.

This CDR3 reads CASSYRDRDHEQFF. The CDR3 DNA sequence: TGTGCCAGCAGCTACCGGGACAGGGACCATGAGCAGTTCTTC. V and J are TRBV6-5 and TRBJ2-1, with 9 bases identical to TRBD1. Germline V gene data show CDR1 as MNHEY and CDR2 as SVGAGI. Trimming cost V 6 bases and J 8 bases; bases outside gene matches: 8. This CDR3 is built from 14 residues.

In this sample, this clonotype turned up a few times. J is TRBJ1-5 and V is TRBV12-5, with 10 bases identical to TRBD1. Per the germline V gene, CDR1 is LGHNT and CDR2 is FRNRAP. The CDR3 has 16 amino acids. The trim removed 7 bases at V and 1 base at J, leaving 7 bases unmatched. In DNA, the CDR3 is TGTGCTAGTGCGGGGACAGGGGTAAACAGCAATCAGCCCCAGCATTTT. Protein: CASAGTGVNSNQPQHF.

The chain links TRBV29-1 to TRBJ2-6, with D unclear. Germline V gives CDR1 SQVTM, CDR2 ANQGSEA. The CDR3 length is 14 residues. V lost 4 bases and J 4 bases, leaving 11 bases between the germline ends. CDR3 coding DNA: TGCAGCGTTGTGAACGGTGAAGGGGCCAACGTCCTGACTTTC. Protein: CSVVNGEGANVLTF.

This clonotype turned up a few times. In DNA, the CDR3 is TGTGCCAGCAGTCCCCGGGTGCTAGCCAAAAACATTCAGTACTTC. It encodes CASSPRVLAKNIQYF. This chain uses TRBV27 with TRBJ2-4, with no clear D. Per germline, CDR1 MNHEY and CDR2 SMNVEV (reference sequence). The CDR3 has 15 amino acids. V lost 5 bases to trimming and J lost 0 bases, with 11 bases between them.

Only a few counts were recorded for this clonotype. The V call is TRBV7-9, the J call TRBJ1-4, with unresolved D. Per germline, CDR1 SEHNR and CDR2 FQNEAQ (reference sequence). V dropped 5 bases and J dropped 8 bases, with 21 bases sitting between them. The CDR3 is 16 residues long. CDR3 sequence (DNA): TGTGCCAGCAGCCCAAGAGGACCGCCGTTGGGGGAAAAACTGTTTTTT. This gives the protein CASSPRGPPLGEKLFF.

The chain couples TRBV10-2 to TRBJ2-3; weak D call: TRBD2 (6 bases). The V gene's germline CDR1 is WSHSY and CDR2 SAAADI. The ends were cut back, 3 bases at V and 2 bases at J, with 15 bases in the middle. CDR3 length: 16 amino acids. The DNA for the CDR3 is TGCGCCAGCAGTGATTTTCGGACTACAACCACAGATACGCAGTATTTT. Its protein product is CASSDFRTTTTDTQYF.

The rearrangement links TRBV7-3 to TRBJ2-7; tentative D call: TRBD2 (5 bases). Germline V gene data show CDR1 as SGHTA and CDR2 as FQGTGA. CDR3 length: 15 residues. V lost 1 base and J lost 2, with 12 bases in between. The CDR3 DNA is TGTGCCAGCAGCTTAATGGCCGGGATCACCTACGAGCAGTACTTC. Amino acid sequence: CASSLMAGITYEQYF.

This chain connects TRBV14 to TRBJ1-1; D unresolved. Germline V gene sequence: CDR1 SGHDN, CDR2 FVKESK. The length of the CDR3 is 13 residues. V was shortened by 4 bases and J by 0 bases, with 6 bases between the two germline ends. The CDR3 nucleotides read TGTGCCAGCAGCCCGGCCTTGAACACTGAAGCTTTCTTT. Translated, it gives CASSPALNTEAFF.

This clonotype was found many times. CDR3 protein: CASSFPPGLNTEAFF. The CDR3 region has the DNA TGTGCCAGCAGTTTTCCCCCGGGGCTGAACACTGAAGCTTTCTTT. This chain connects TRBV28 to TRBJ1-1; D is perhaps TRBD1 (5 bases). The germline gives CDR1 MDHEN, CDR2 SYDVKM. This CDR3 spans 15 amino acids. Trimming took off 3 bases at V and 0 bases at J, with 11 bases between the two ends.

This clonotype was detected a few times. The chain employs TRBV18 and TRBJ2-5; TRBD1 is a possible D gene (6 bases). Trimming stripped 3 bases from V and 3 bases from J, with 14 bases between. This CDR3 is built from 15 residues. Germline V gene data show CDR1 as KGHSH and CDR2 as LQKENI. The CDR3 region has the DNA TGTGCCAGCTCACCGGCAGGGGCGCCTGAAGAGACCCAGTACTTC. This gives the protein CASSPAGAPEETQYF.

This clonotype was counted many times. The chain carries TRBV29-1 and TRBJ2-5, with 8 bases fitting TRBD2. CDR1 is SQVTM, CDR2 ANQGSEA, per germline. CDR3 length equals 17 residues. Trimming at V came to 2 bases and at J to 3 bases, leaving 14 bases not matched to a gene. CDR3 coding DNA: TGCAGCGTTGAACCGCTACGTATAGCGGGGCTGGAAGAGACCCAGTACTTC. Translating it yields CSVEPLRIAGLEETQYF.

This clonotype was detected ten times or more. The V call is TRBV4-3, the J call TRBJ1-2; TRBD1 might be the D (5 bases). V lost 1 base to trimming and J lost 5 bases, with 14 bases between them. Germline V lookup: CDR1 LGHNA, CDR2 YSLEER. The CDR3 length is 15 residues. CDR3 nucleotides: TGCGCCAGCAGCCAAGTACCAGGGTTGCGTTATGGCTACACCTTC. As protein: CASSQVPGLRYGYTF.

A few counts support this clonotype. V gene TRBV2 combines with J gene TRBJ2-7; the match to TRBD1 covers 12 bases. Germline V gives CDR1 SNHLY, CDR2 FYNNEI. The CDR3 sequence is 16 residues long. The V segment lost 6 bases and the J segment 3 bases; nucleotides outside the gene matches: 9. The CDR3, as DNA: TGTGCCAGCAGCGAGACCGGGACAGGGGGCTTCTACGAGCAGTACTTC. As protein: CASSETGTGGFYEQYF.

This clonotype has more than one count but fewer than ten. The chain links TRBV10-3 to TRBJ2-2, with 7 bases aligning to TRBD2. The CDR3 consists of 15 residues. The V gene end was trimmed by 6 bases and the J gene end by 5 bases; junction bases not matched to a gene: 9. CDR1 and CDR2 from the germline V gene are ENHRY and SYGVKD. CDR3 region: CAIRKGRGSTGELFF. CDR3 nucleotide sequence: TGTGCCATCAGGAAGGGGAGGGGTTCAACCGGGGAGCTGTTTTTT.

The table lists this clonotype with many counts. The CDR3 DNA follows: TGTGCCAGCAGTCCCGGGGTGAGCACAGATACGCAGTATTTT. Residues: CASSPGVSTDTQYF. This chain uses TRBV12-3 or TRBV12-4 with TRBJ2-3; a weak D match, TRBD2 (5 bases). Trimming removed 5 bases from V and 0 bases from J, with 9 bases in between. This CDR3 has 14 residues.